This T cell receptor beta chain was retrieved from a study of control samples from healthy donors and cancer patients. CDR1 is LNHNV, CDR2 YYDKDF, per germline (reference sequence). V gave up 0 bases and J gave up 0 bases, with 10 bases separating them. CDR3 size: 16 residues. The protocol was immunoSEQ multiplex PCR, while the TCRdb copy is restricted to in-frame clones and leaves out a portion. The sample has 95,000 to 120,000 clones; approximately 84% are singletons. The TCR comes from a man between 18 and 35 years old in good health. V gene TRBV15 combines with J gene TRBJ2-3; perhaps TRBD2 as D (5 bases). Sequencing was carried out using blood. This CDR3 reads CATSRDLATSTDTQYF. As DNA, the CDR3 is TGTGCCACCAGCAGAGACTTAGCGACTAGCACAGATACGCAGTATTTT.